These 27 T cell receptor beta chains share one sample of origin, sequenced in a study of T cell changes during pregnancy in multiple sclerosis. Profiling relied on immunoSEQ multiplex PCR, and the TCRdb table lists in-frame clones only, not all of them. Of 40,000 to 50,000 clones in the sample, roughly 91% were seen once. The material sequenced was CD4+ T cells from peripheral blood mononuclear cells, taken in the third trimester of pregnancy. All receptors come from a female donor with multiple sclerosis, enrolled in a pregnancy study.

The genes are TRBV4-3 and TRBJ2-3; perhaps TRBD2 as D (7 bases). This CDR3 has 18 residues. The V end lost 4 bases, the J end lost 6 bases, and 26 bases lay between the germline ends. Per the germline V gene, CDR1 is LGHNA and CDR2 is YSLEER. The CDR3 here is CASSRREWGGGAWDTQYF. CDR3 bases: TGCGCCAGCAGCCGAAGAGAGTGGGGAGGGGGGGCTTGGGATACGCAGTATTTT.

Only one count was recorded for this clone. The CDR3 DNA is TGTGCCACCAGCAGAGATTTCACGGGTAGCAATCAGCCCCAGCATTTT. It encodes CATSRDFTGSNQPQHF. V gene TRBV15 combines with J gene TRBJ1-5; D call uncertain. This CDR3 has 16 residues. From germline, CDR1 is LNHNV and CDR2 YYDKDF (reference sequence). Trimming removed 0 bases from V and 0 bases from J, with 9 bases in between.

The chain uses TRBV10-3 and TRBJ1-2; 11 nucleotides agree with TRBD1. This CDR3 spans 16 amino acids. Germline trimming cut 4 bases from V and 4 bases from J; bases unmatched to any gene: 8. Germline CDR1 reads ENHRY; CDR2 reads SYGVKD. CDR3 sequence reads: CAISAGTGGDSYGYTF. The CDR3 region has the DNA TGTGCCATCAGTGCGGGGACAGGGGGTGATAGCTATGGCTACACCTTC.

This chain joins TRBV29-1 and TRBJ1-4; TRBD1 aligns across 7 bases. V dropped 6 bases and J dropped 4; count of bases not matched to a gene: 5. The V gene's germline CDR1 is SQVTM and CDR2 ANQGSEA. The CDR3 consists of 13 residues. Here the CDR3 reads CSVLDRDNEKLFF. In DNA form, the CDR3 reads TGCAGCGTCCTCGACAGGGATAATGAAAAACTGTTTTTT.

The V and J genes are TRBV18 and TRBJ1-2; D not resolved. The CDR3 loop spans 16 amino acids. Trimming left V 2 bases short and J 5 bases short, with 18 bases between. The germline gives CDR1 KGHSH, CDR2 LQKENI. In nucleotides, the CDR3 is TGTGCCAGCTCACCATCAAGCGGGCCCCGGGGTTATGGCTACACCTTC. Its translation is CASSPSSGPRGYGYTF.

CDR3 in DNA: TGTGCCACCAGCAGAGGACAGTACACTGAAGCTTTCTTT. Amino acids: CATSRGQYTEAFF. The V gene is TRBV15, the J gene TRBJ1-1; tentative D call: TRBD1 (5 bases). V was cut by 1 base and J by 3 bases, with 6 bases left in between. This CDR3 has 13 residues. Germline V lookup: CDR1 LNHNV, CDR2 YYDKDF (reference sequence). The full variable domain, with the rest looked up from reference TRBV15 and TRBJ1-1, is DAMVIQNPRYQVTQFGKPVTLSCSQTLNHNVMYWYQQKSSQAPKLLFHYYDKDFNNEADTPDNFQSRRPNTSFCFLDIRSPGLGDTAMYLCATSRGQYTEAFFGQGTRLTVV.

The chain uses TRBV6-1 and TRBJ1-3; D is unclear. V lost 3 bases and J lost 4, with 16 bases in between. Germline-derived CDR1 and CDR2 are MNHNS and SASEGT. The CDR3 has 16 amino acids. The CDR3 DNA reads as TGTGCCAGCAGTGATCGGACTGCGTCGGGAGGAAACACCATATATTTT. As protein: CASSDRTASGGNTIYF.

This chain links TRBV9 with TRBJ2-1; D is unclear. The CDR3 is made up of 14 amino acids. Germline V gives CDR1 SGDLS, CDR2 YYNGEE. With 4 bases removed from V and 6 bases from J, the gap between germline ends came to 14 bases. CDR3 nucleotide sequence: TGTGCCAGCAGCCAAGTATCTAGGTTCAATGAGCAGTTCTTC. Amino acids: CASSQVSRFNEQFF.

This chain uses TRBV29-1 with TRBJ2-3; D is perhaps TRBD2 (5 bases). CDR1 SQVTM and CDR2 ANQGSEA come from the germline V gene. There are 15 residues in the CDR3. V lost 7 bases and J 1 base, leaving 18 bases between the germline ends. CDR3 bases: TGCAGCGCCCGGGATCCCTTCCGCGGCACAGATACGCAGTATTTT. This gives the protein CSARDPFRGTDTQYF.

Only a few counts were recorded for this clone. This CDR3 is CASSLVGHLITGELFF. The DNA of the CDR3 is TGTGCCAGCAGCTTGGTGGGACACCTTATCACCGGGGAGCTGTTTTTT. This chain links TRBV5-5 with TRBJ2-2, with D perhaps TRBD1 (6 bases). The germline V gene has CDR1 SGHKS and CDR2 YYEKEE (reference sequence). V gave up 0 bases and J gave up 4 bases, with 13 bases separating them. This CDR3 is 16 amino acids long.

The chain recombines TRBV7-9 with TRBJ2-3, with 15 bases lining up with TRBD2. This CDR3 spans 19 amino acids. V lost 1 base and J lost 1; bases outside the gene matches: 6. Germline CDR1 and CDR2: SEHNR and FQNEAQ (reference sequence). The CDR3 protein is CASSLGTSGRAGGTDTQYF. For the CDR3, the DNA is TGTGCCAGCAGCTTAGGGACTAGCGGGAGGGCCGGCGGCACAGATACGCAGTATTTT.

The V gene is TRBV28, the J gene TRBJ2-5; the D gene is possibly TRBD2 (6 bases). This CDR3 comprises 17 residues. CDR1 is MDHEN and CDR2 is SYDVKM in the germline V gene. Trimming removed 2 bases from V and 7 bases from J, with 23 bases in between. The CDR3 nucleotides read TGTGCCAGCAGTTTAGGTCTTAGCTGGGGGGTAGGTGGGACCCAGTACTTC. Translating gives CASSLGLSWGVGGTQYF. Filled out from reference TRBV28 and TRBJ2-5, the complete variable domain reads DVKVTQSSRYLVKRTGEKVFLECVQDMDHENMFWYRQDPGLGLRLIYFSYDVKMKEKGDIPEGYSVSREKKERFSLILESASTNQTSMYLCASSLGLSWGVGGTQYFGPGTRLLVL.

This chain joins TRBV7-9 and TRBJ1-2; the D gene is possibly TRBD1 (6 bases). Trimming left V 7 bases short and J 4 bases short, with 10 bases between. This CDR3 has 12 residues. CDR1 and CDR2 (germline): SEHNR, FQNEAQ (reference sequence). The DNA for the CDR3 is TGTGCCAGCACCCTGGGGGCCTATGGCTACACCTTC. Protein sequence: CASTLGAYGYTF.

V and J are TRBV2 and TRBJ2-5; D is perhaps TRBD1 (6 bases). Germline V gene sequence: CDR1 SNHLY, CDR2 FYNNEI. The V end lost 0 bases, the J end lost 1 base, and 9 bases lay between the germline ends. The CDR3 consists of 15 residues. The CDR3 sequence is CASSEAQGPQETQYF. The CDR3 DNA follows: TGTGCCAGCAGTGAAGCGCAGGGGCCCCAAGAGACCCAGTACTTC.

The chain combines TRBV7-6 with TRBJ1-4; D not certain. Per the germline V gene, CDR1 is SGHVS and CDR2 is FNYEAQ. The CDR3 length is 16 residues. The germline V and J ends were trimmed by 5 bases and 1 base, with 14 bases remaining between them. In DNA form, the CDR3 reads TGTGCCAGCAGCCCCCCGATGTCAGAAACTAATGAAAAACTGTTTTTT. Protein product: CASSPPMSETNEKLFF. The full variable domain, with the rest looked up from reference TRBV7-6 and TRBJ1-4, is GAGVSQSPRYKVTKRGQDVALRCDPISGHVSLYWYRQALGQGPEFLTYFNYEAQQDKSGLPNDRFSAERPEGSISTLTIQRTEQRDSAMYRCASSPPMSETNEKLFFGSGTQLSVL.

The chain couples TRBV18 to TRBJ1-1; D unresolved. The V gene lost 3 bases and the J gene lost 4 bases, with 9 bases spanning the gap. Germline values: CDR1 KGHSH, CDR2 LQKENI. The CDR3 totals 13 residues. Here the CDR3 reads CASSPKGGTEAFF. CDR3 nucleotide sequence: TGTGCCAGCTCACCTAAGGGAGGCACTGAAGCTTTCTTT.

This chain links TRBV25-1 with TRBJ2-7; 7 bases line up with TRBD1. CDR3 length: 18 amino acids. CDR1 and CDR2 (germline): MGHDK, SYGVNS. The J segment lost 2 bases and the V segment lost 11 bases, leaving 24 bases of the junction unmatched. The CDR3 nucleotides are TGTGCCTTTCTTTTAGGACAGGCTGTGACGGGAACACCCTACGAGCAGTACTTC. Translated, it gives CAFLLGQAVTGTPYEQYF.

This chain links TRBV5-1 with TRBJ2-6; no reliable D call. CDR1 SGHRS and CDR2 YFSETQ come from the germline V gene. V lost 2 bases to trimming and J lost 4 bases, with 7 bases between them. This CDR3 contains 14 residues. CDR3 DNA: TGCGCCAGCAGCTTACAAACCGGGGCCAACGTCCTGACTTTC. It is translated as CASSLQTGANVLTF.

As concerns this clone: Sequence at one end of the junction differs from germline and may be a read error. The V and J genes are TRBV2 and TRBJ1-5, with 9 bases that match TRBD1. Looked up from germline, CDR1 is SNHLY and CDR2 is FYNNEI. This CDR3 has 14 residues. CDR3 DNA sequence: TGTGCCAGCAGTTCGGACAGGGGAAATCGGCCCCAGCATTTT. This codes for CASSSDRGNRPQHF.

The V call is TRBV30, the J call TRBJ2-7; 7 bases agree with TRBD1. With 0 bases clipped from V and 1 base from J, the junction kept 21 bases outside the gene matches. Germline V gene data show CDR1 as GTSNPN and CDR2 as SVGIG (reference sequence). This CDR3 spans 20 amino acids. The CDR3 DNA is TGTGCCTGGAGTGTAAAAAGATCTTGGACAGGTCACTACTCTTCCTACGAGCAGTACTTC. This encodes CAWSVKRSWTGHYSSYEQYF.

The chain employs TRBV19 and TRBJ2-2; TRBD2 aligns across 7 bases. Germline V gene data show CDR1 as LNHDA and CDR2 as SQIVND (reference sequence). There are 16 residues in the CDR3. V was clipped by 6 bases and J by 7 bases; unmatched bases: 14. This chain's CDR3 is CASRLLATRDNGELFF. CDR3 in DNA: TGTGCCAGTAGATTACTAGCGACCCGTGACAACGGGGAGCTGTTTTTT.

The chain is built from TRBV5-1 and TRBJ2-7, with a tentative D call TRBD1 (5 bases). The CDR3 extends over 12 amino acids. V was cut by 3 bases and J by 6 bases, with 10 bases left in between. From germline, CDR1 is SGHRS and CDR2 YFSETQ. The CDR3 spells CASSYSGFEQYF. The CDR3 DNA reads TGCGCCAGCAGCTACTCAGGGTTCGAGCAGTACTTC.

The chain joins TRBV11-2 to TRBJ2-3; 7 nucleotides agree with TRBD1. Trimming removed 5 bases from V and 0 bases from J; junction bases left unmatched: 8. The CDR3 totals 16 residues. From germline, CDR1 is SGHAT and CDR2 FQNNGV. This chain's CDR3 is CASSPYRGTSTDTQYF. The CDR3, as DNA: TGTGCCAGCAGCCCCTACAGGGGTACTAGCACAGATACGCAGTATTTT.

The chain's CDR3 is CASSRADTGELFF. The CDR3 DNA reads as TGTGCCAGCAGCCGTGCGGATACCGGGGAGCTGTTTTTT. The chain has TRBV5-5 and TRBJ2-2; D call uncertain. With 4 bases removed from V and 5 bases from J, the gap between germline ends came to 9 bases. Germline CDR1 reads SGHKS; CDR2 reads YYEKEE (reference sequence). The CDR3 has 13 amino acids.

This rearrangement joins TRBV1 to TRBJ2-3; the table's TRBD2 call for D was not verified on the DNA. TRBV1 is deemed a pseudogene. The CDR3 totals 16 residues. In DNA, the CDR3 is TGCACCAGCAGCCATGGCGGGGCCCCTAGCACAGATACGCAGTATTTT. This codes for CTSSHGGAPSTDTQYF.

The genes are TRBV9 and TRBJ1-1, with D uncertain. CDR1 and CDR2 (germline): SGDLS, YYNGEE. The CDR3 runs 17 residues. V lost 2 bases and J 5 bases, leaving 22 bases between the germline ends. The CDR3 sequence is CASSVWETFSGVTEAFF. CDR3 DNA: TGTGCCAGCAGCGTGTGGGAGACGTTCAGTGGAGTGACTGAAGCTTTCTTT.

The CDR3 DNA reads TGTGCCAGTATTGATGACAGGGCGAACACCGGGGAGCTGTTTTTT. Translation: CASIDDRANTGELFF. The chain joins TRBV19 to TRBJ2-2, with 7 bases identical to TRBD1. The CDR3 is made up of 15 amino acids. The trim removed 7 bases at V and 0 bases at J, leaving 5 bases unmatched. Looked up from germline, CDR1 is LNHDA and CDR2 is SQIVND (reference sequence).